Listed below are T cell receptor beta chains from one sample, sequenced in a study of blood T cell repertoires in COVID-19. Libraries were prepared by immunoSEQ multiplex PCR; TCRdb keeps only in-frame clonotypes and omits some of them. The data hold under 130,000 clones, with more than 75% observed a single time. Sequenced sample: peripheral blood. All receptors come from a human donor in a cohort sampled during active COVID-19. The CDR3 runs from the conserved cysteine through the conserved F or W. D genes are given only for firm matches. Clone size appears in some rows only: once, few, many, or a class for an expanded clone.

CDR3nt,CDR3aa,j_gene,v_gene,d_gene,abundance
TGTGCCATCAGTGACTATTCAGGGGGCAAGAACACTGAAGCTTTCTTT,CAISDYSGGKNTEAFF,TRBJ1-1,TRBV10-3,TRBD1,NA
TGTGCCAGCAGGACAGGGGGCGGGGGCCATGGCTACACCTTC,CASRTGGGGHGYTF,TRBJ1-2,TRBV28,TRBD1,NA
TGTGCCAGCAAAGGGACAGGTCCCCATTCACCCCTCCACTTT,CASKGTGPHSPLHF,TRBJ1-6,TRBV6-5,TRBD1,NA
TGTGCCAGCCGCCGCGGGGGGGCGGTTTTGACAGATACGCAGTATTTT,CASRRGGAVLTDTQYF,TRBJ2-3,TRBV5-4,TRBD2,NA
TGCGCCAGCAGGGGGGGGCCCAGCACAGATACGCAGTATTTT,CASRGGPSTDTQYF,TRBJ2-3,TRBV5-1,NA,NA
TGTGCCATCAGGGGGGGACAGGGAAGCTCCTACAATGAGCAGTTCTTC,CAIRGGQGSSYNEQFF,TRBJ2-1,TRBV10-3,TRBD1,NA
TGTGCCAGCAGTGCGAAGCTGAGCTCCTATAATTCACCCCTCCACTTT,CASSAKLSSYNSPLHF,TRBJ1-6,TRBV2,NA,NA
TGTGCCTGGAAAGCTAGCGGGGCGCTCACAGATACGCAGTATTTT,CAWKASGALTDTQYF,TRBJ2-3,TRBV30,TRBD2,once
TGTGCCAGCTCACCGACGAGGAGGACTGAAGCTTTCTTT,CASSPTRRTEAFF,TRBJ1-1,TRBV18,NA,NA
TGCGCCAGCACCAAGGGACAGACTATCTACAATGAGCAGTTCTTC,CASTKGQTIYNEQFF,TRBJ2-1,TRBV5-1,TRBD1,NA
TGTGCCAGCAGCTCCGGGACTAGCGGGGGGGCCAGGCAAGAGATCCAGTACTTC,CASSSGTSGGARQEIQYF,TRBJ2-5,TRBV11-2,TRBD2,NA
TGTGCCTGGGGCCTTGATGGCTTTGGTAATTCACCCCTCCACTTT,CAWGLDGFGNSPLHF,TRBJ1-6,TRBV30,NA,NA
TGTGCCAGCAGTTCGGACAGGGCGACAGGTCAGCCCCAGCATTTT,CASSSDRATGQPQHF,TRBJ1-5,TRBV7-9,TRBD1,NA
TGTGCCAGCAGCTTATCGGGACAGGTCGGTGGCTACACCTTC,CASSLSGQVGGYTF,TRBJ1-2,TRBV7-9,TRBD1,NA
TGTGCCAGTACTGGGGACAGGGGGACTGAAGCTTTCTTT,CASTGDRGTEAFF,TRBJ1-1,TRBV19,TRBD1,NA
TGTGCCAGCAGATCCTCGCACCCACCACCTAGGTGGTACTTC,CASRSSHPPPRWYF,TRBJ2-7,TRBV6-5,NA,NA
TGCGCCAGCAGTGATGGGGCTAGCGGGGGCTACGAGCAGTACTTC,CASSDGASGGYEQYF,TRBJ2-7,TRBV10-2,TRBD2,NA
TGTGCCAGCAGTTTCCGAGGTGCGACGGAGCAGTACTTC,CASSFRGATEQYF,TRBJ2-7,TRBV28,NA,NA
TGTGCCTGGAGGGGGACAGCACACACCGGGGAGCTGTTTTTT,CAWRGTAHTGELFF,TRBJ2-2,TRBV30,TRBD1,NA
TGTGCCAGCAGCCTCATGGGCCTGAACACCGGGGAGCTGTTTTTT,CASSLMGLNTGELFF,TRBJ2-2,TRBV5-4,NA,NA
TGTGCCAGCAGTGTGGACGGGGACACTGAAGCTTTCTTT,CASSVDGDTEAFF,TRBJ1-1,TRBV12-3/TRBV12-4,NA,once
TGTGCCAGCAGCTTAGGCCCCGGCGGGACGAACACCGGGGAGCTGTTTTTT,CASSLGPGGTNTGELFF,TRBJ2-2,TRBV7-2,NA,few
TGTGCCAGCAGTGGAGAGCGGGGGGGCTGGAATGAGCAGTTCTTC,CASSGERGGWNEQFF,TRBJ2-1,TRBV2,TRBD2,NA
TGTGCCAGCAGTTTGGGGGGCCAGGGGGCAGCTGAGCAGTTCTTC,CASSLGGQGAAEQFF,TRBJ2-1,TRBV28,TRBD1,NA
TGTGCCAGCAGCCGAAGGATAGACAGGGGGAGTAGTTACACCTTC,CASSRRIDRGSSYTF,TRBJ1-2,TRBV3-1/TRBV3-2,TRBD1,NA
TGTGCCAGCCAGACGGGGGGCATAGGTAACACTGAAGCTTTCTTT,CASQTGGIGNTEAFF,TRBJ1-1,TRBV19,NA,few
TGTGCCAGCAGCCACAACAGGGCTAACTATGGCTACACCTTC,CASSHNRANYGYTF,TRBJ1-2,TRBV3-1/TRBV3-2,NA,few
TGTGCCAGCAGTTGGAGAGCGGGGGGGCCAGGGGAGACCCAGTACTTC,CASSWRAGGPGETQYF,TRBJ2-5,TRBV27,TRBD2,NA
TGTGCCAGTAGGGTAACAGGGGGAGCCTATAGCAATCAGCCCCAGCATTTT,CASRVTGGAYSNQPQHF,TRBJ1-5,TRBV19,TRBD1,NA
TGTGCTAGTGGTTTTACGGGGGGCCAAGAGACCCAGTACTTC,CASGFTGGQETQYF,TRBJ2-5,TRBV12-5,TRBD2,NA
TGTGCCAGCAGCCCTGGCAGGATGGACTATGGCTACACCTTC,CASSPGRMDYGYTF,TRBJ1-2,TRBV7-3,NA,NA
TGTGCCATCAGTGATCGACAGGGTGAAGCTTTCTTT,CAISDRQGEAFF,TRBJ1-1,TRBV10-3,TRBD1,once
TGTGCCAGCTTTCCATTAAGTTTGCCGCGAGGCACAGATACGCAGTATTTT,CASFPLSLPRGTDTQYF,TRBJ2-3,TRBV7-7,NA,NA
TGTGCCAGCAGCTTAGGGGGACAGAATGGGATTGAGCAGTTCTTC,CASSLGGQNGIEQFF,TRBJ2-1,TRBV7-3,TRBD1,NA
TGCGCCAGCAGCTATAGCGGGGGGATGAATACGCAGTATTTT,CASSYSGGMNTQYF,TRBJ2-3,TRBV5-1,TRBD2,few
TGCGCCAGCAGCTTGGCCAAGGGGACAGGGGCGGTTGAAGCTTTCTTT,CASSLAKGTGAVEAFF,TRBJ1-1,TRBV5-1,TRBD1,NA
TGTGCCAGCAGTCCCTTACAGGGGGCAGGGGAGACCCAGTACTTC,CASSPLQGAGETQYF,TRBJ2-5,TRBV27,TRBD1,NA
TGTGCCAGCACCAGGACAGGGGAAAATTCACCCCTCCACTTT,CASTRTGENSPLHF,TRBJ1-6,TRBV9,TRBD1,few
TGTGCCAGCAGTCGCGACAGGGGACTTGGCTATGGCTACACCTTC,CASSRDRGLGYGYTF,TRBJ1-2,TRBV6-2/TRBV6-3,TRBD1,NA
TGTGCCAGCTCCAATACAGGGGTCGGGGAGCTGTTTTTT,CASSNTGVGELFF,TRBJ2-2,TRBV18,TRBD1,once
TGCGCCAGCAGCTTGTATACGGGGAACACTGAAGCTTTCTTT,CASSLYTGNTEAFF,TRBJ1-1,TRBV5-1,NA,few
TGTGCCAGCAGCGTAGAGGCAGGGGGCGTCTACGAGCAGTACTTC,CASSVEAGGVYEQYF,TRBJ2-7,TRBV9,TRBD1,NA
TGTGCCAGCAGCCCAAGAACAGGGGATAATTCACCCCTCCACTTT,CASSPRTGDNSPLHF,TRBJ1-6,TRBV3-1/TRBV3-2,TRBD1,few
TGCGCCAGCAGCCCCGACAGGGAGTATGGCTACACCTTC,CASSPDREYGYTF,TRBJ1-2,TRBV5-1,TRBD1,NA
TGTGCCTGGAGTCCCTTCAGCTATGGCTACACCTTC,CAWSPFSYGYTF,TRBJ1-2,TRBV30,NA,NA
TGTGCCAGCTCACCACGCCCAGAGGCCGGGGAGCTGTTTTTT,CASSPRPEAGELFF,TRBJ2-2,TRBV18,NA,NA
TGTGCCAGCAGCCCCCGGGACAGGGGGCTTGGCTACACCTTC,CASSPRDRGLGYTF,TRBJ1-2,TRBV3-1/TRBV3-2,TRBD1,NA
TGTGCCAGCAGTTCAACGGGGTCAAGATCGAGCACTGAAGCTTTCTTT,CASSSTGSRSSTEAFF,TRBJ1-1,TRBV6-2/TRBV6-3,NA,NA
TGTGCCAGCAGCTTGGGGACAGGGCCCTACGAGCAGTACTTC,CASSLGTGPYEQYF,TRBJ2-7,TRBV5-4,TRBD1,NA
TGTGCCAGCACTCACGGGGGGCGTTCTACCTATGGCTACACCTTC,CASTHGGRSTYGYTF,TRBJ1-2,TRBV6-6,NA,NA
TGTGCCAGCACGATTAGCGGAGAAAGAAACGAGCAGTACTTC,CASTISGERNEQYF,TRBJ2-7,TRBV27,NA,NA